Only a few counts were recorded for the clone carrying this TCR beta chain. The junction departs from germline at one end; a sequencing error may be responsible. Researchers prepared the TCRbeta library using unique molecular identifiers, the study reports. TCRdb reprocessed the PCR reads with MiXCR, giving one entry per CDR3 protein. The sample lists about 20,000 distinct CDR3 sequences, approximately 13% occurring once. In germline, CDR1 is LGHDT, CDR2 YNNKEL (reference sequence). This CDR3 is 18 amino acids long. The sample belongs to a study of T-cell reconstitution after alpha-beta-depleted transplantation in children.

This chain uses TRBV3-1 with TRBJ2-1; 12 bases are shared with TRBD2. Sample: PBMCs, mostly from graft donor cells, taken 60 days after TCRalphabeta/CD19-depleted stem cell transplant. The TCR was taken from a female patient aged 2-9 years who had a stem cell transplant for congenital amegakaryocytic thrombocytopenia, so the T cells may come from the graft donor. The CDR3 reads CACSPLAGGIGGYNEQFF. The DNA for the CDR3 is TGTGCCTGCAGCCCACTAGCGGGAGGAATTGGAGGATACAATGAGCAGTTCTTC.